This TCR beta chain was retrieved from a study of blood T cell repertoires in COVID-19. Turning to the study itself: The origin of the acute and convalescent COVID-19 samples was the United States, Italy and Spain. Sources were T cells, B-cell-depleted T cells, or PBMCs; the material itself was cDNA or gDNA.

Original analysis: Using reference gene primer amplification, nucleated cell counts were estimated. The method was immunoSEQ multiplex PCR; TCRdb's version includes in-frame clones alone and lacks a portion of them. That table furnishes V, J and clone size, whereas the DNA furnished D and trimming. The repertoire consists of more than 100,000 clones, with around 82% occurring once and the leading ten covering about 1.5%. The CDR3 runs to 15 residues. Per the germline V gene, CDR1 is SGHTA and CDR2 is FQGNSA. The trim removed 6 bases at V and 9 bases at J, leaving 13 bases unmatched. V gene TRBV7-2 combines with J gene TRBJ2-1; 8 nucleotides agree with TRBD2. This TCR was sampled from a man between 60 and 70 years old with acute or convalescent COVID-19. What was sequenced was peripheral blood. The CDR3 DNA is TGTGCCAGCAGGCCACCCCCGGGAGGGGTCGGTGAGCAGTTCTTC. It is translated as CASRPPPGGVGEQFF.